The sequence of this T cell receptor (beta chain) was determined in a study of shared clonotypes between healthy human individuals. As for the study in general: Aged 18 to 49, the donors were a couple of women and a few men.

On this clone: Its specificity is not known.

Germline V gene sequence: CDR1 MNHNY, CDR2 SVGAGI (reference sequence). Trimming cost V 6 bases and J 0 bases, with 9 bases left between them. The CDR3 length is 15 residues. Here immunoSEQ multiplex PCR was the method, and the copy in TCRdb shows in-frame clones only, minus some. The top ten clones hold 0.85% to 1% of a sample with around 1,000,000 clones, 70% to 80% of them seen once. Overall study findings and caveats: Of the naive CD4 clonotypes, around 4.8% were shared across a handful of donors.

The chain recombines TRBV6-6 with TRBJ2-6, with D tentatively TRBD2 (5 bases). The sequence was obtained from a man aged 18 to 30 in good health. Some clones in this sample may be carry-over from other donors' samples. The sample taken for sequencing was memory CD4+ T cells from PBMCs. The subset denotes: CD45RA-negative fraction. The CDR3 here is CASRIGDSGANVLTF. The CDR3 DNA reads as TGTGCCAGCAGGATCGGGGACTCTGGGGCCAACGTCCTGACTTTC.